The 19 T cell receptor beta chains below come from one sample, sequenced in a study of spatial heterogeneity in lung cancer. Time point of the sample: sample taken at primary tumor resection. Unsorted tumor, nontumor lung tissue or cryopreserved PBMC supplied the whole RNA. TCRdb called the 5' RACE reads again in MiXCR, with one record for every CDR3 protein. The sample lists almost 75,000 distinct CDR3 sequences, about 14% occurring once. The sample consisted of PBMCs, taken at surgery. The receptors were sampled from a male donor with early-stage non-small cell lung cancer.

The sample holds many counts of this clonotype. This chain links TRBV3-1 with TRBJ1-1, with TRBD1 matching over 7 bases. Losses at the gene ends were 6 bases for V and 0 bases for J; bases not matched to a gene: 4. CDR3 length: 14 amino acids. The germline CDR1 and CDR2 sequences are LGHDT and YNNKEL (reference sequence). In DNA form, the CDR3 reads TGTGCCAGCAGTCGCGGGACAGTGAACACTGAAGCTTTCTTT. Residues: CASSRGTVNTEAFF.

The CDR3 reads CASSFDGQGEAFF. The CDR3 nucleotides read TGTGCCAGCAGCTTTGACGGACAGGGTGAAGCTTTCTTT. This chain joins TRBV7-9 and TRBJ1-1, with 8 bases fitting TRBD1. The V gene end was trimmed by 3 bases and the J gene end by 7 bases; junction bases not matched to a gene: 4. The CDR3 has 13 residues. The germline V gene has CDR1 SEHNR and CDR2 FQNEAQ (reference sequence).

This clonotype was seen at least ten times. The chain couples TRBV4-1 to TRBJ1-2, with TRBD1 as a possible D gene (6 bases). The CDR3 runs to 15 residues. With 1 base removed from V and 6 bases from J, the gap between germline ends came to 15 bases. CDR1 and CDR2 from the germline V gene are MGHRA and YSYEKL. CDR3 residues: CASSQVGSRGHGYTF. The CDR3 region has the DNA TGCGCCAGCAGCCAAGTAGGGTCCAGGGGACATGGCTACACCTTC.

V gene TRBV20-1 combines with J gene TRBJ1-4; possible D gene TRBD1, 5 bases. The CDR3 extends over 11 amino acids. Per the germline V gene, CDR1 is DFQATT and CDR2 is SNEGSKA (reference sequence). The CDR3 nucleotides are TGCAGCAGGTCAAGGGGTGAAAAACTGTTTTTT. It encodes CSRSRGEKLFF.

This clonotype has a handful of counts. CDR3 in DNA: TGTGCCAGCAGTTTCGGGACAGGGTACATGAACACTGAAGCTTTCTTT. The encoded protein is CASSFGTGYMNTEAFF. The rearrangement links TRBV12-3 or TRBV12-4 to TRBJ1-1; 9 bases align to TRBD1. The CDR3 runs 16 residues. The J segment lost 0 bases and the V segment lost 3 bases, leaving 5 bases of the junction unmatched.

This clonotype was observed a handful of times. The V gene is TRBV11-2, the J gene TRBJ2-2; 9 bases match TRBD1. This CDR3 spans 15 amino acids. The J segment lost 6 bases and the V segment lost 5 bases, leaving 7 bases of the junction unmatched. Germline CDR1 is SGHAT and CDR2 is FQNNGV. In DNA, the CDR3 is TGTGCCAGCAGCACGGGACAGGGAATCCCCGGGGAGCTGTTTTTT. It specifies CASSTGQGIPGELFF.

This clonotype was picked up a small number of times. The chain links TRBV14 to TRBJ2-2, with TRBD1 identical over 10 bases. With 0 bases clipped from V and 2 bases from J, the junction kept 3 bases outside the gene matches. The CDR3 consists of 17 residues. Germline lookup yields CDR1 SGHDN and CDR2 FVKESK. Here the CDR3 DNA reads TGTGCCAGCAGCCAAGAGGTGACAGGGGGCAACACCGGGGAGCTGTTTTTT. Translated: CASSQEVTGGNTGELFF.

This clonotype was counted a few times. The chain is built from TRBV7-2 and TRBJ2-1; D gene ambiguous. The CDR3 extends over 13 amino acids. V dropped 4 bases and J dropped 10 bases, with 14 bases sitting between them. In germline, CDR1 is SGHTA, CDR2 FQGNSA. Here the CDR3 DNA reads TGTGCCAGCAGCTCCCCGGTACAGCGCGAGCAGTTCTTC. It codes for CASSSPVQREQFF.

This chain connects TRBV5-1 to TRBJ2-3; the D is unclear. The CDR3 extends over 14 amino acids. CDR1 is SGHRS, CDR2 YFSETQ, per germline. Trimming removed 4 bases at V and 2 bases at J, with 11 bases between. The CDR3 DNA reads TGCGCCAGCAGCCCGGCAGGATCCACAGATACGCAGTATTTT. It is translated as CASSPAGSTDTQYF.

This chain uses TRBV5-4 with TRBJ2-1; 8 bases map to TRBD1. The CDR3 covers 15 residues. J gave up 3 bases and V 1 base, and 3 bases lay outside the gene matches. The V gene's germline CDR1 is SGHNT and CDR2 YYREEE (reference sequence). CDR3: CASSLQDRDYNEQFF. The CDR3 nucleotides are TGTGCCAGCAGCTTGCAGGACAGGGACTACAATGAGCAGTTCTTC.

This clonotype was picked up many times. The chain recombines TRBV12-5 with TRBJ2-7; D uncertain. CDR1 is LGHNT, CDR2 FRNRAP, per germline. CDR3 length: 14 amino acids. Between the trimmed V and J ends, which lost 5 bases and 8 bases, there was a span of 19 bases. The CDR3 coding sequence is TGTGCTAGTGGTCCGACTGCCCCTTTCGAGCAGCAGTACTTC. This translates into CASGPTAPFEQQYF.

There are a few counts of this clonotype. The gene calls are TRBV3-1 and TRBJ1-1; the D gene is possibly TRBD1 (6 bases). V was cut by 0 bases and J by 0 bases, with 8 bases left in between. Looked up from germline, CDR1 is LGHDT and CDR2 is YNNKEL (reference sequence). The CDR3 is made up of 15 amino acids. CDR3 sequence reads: CASSQEQGVNTEAFF. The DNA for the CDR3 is TGTGCCAGCAGCCAAGAACAGGGAGTGAACACTGAAGCTTTCTTT. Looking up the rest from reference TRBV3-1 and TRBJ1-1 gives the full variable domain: DTAVSQTPKYLVTQMGNDKSIKCEQNLGHDTMYWYKQDSKKFLKIMFSYNNKELIINETVPNRFSPKSPDKAHLNLHINSLELGDSAVYFCASSQEQGVNTEAFFGQGTRLTVV.

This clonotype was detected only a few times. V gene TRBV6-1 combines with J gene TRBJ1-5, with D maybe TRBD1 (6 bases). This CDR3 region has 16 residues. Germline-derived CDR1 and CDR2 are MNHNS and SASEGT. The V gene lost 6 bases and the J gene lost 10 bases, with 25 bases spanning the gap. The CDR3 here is CASRGTGSDRGNPQHF. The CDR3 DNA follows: TGTGCCAGCAGAGGAACAGGGTCGGATCGCGGAAATCCCCAGCATTTT.

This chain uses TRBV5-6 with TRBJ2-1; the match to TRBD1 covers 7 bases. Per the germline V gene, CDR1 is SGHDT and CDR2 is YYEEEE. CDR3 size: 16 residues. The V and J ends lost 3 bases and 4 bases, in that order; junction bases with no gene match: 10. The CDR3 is CASSSIARDRYNEQFF. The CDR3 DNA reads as TGTGCCAGCAGCTCTATAGCCCGGGACAGATACAATGAGCAGTTCTTC.

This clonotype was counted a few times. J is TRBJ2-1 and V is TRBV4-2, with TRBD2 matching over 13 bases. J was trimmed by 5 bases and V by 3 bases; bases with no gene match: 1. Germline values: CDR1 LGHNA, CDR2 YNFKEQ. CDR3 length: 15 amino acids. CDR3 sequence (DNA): TGTGCCAGCAGCCACGGACTAGCGGGAGACAATGAGCAGTTCTTC. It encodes CASSHGLAGDNEQFF.

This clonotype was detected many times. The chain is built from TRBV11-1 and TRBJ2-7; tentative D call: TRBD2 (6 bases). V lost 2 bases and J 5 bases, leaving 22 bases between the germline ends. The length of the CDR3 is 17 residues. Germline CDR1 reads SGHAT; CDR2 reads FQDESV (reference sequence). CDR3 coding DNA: TGTGCCAGCAGCTTAAGCCTAGCGCAACCGACTTCCGACGAGCAGTACTTC. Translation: CASSLSLAQPTSDEQYF. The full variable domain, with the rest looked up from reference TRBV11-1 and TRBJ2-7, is EAEVAQSPRYKITEKSQAVAFWCDPISGHATLYWYRQILGQGPELLVQFQDESVVDDSQLPKDRFSAERLKGVDSTLKIQPAELGDSAMYLCASSLSLAQPTSDEQYFGPGTRLTVT.

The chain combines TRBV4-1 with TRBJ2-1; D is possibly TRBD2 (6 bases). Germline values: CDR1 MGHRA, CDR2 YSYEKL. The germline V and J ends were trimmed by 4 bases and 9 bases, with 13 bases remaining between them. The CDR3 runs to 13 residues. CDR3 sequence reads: CASSPTSTREQFF. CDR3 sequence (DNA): TGCGCCAGCAGCCCAACTAGCACGCGTGAGCAGTTCTTC.

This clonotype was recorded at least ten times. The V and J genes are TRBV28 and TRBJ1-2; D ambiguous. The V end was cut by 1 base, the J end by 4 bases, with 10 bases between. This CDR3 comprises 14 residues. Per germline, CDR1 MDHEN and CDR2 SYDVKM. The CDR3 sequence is CASSLSPGLYGYTF. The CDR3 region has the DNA TGTGCCAGCAGTTTATCCCCCGGCCTCTATGGCTACACCTTC.

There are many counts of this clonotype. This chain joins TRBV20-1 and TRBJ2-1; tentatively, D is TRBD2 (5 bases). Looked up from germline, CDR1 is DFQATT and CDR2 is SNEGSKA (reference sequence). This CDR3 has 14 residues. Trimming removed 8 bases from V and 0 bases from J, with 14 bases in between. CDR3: CSTPYRDSYNEQFF. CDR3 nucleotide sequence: TGCAGTACCCCTTACCGGGACTCCTACAATGAGCAGTTCTTC.